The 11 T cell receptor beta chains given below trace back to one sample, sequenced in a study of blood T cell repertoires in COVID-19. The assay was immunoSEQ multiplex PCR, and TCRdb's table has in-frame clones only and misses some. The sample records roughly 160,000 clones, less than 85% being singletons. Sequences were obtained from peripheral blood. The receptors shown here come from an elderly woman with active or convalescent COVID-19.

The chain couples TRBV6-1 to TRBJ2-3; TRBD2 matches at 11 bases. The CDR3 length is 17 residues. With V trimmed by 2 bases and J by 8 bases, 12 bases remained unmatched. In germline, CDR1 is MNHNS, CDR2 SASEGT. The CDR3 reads CASSERLNPTSGATQYF. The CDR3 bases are TGTGCCAGCAGTGAAAGGCTAAATCCGACTAGCGGGGCTACGCAGTATTTT.

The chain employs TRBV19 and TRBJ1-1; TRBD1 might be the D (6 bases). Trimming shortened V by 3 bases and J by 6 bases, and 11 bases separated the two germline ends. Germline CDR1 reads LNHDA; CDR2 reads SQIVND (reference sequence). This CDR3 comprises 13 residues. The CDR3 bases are TGTGCCAGTAGTATCCGACAGGTTCCTGAAGCTTTCTTT. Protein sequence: CASSIRQVPEAFF.

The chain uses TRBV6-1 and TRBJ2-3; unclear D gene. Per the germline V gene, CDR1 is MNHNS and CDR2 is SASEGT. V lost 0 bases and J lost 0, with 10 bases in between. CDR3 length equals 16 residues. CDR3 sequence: CASSEAAATSTDTQYF. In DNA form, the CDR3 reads TGTGCCAGCAGTGAAGCTGCAGCGACTAGCACAGATACGCAGTATTTT.

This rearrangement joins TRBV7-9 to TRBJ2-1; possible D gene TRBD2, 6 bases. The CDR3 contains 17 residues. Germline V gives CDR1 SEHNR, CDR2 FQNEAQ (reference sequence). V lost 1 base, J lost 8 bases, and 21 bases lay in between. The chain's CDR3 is CASSLVRGGTGMYEQFF. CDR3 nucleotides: TGTGCCAGCAGCTTAGTTCGAGGCGGGACCGGGATGTATGAGCAGTTCTTC.

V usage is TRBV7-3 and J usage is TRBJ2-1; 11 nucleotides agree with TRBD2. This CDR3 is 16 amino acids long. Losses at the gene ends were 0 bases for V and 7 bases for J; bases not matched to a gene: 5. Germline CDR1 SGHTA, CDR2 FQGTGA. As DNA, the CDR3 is TGTGCCAGCAGCTTAACGAAAATAGCGGGGGGGAATGAGCAGTTCTTC. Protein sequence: CASSLTKIAGGNEQFF.

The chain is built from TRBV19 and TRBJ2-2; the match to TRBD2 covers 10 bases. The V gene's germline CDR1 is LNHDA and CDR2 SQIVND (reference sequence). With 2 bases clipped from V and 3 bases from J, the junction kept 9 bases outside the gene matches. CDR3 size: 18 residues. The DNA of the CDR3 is TGTGCCAGTAGTATAAATTTAAGGACTAGCGGCTACACCGGGGAGCTGTTTTTT. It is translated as CASSINLRTSGYTGELFF. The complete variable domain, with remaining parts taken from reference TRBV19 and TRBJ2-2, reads DGGITQSPKYLFRKEGQNVTLSCEQNLNHDAMYWYRQDPGQGLRLIYYSQIVNDFQKGDIAEGYSVSREKKESFPLTVTSAQKNPTAFYLCASSINLRTSGYTGELFFGEGSRLTVL.

The CDR3 spells CASSMDSRLGGYTF. CDR3 DNA sequence: TGTGCCAGTAGTATGGACAGTCGTCTGGGTGGCTACACCTTC. The genes are TRBV19 and TRBJ1-2, with a possible D match to TRBD1 (6 bases). CDR1 and CDR2 (germline): LNHDA, SQIVND (reference sequence). Between the trimmed V and J ends, which lost 3 bases and 7 bases, there was a span of 15 bases. This CDR3 has 14 residues.

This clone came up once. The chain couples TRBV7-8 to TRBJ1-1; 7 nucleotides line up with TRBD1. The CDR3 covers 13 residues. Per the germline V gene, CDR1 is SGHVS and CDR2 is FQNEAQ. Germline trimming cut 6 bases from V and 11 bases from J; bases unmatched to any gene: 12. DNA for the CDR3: TGTGCCAGCAGTCAGACCCCAGAACAGGGGGCTTTCTTT. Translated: CASSQTPEQGAFF.

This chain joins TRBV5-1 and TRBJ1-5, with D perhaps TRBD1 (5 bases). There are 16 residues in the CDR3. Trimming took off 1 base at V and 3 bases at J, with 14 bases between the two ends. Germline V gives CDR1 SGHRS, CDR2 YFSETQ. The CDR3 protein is CASSLTSGGPNQPQHF. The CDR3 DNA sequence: TGCGCCAGCAGCTTGACCAGCGGGGGTCCCAATCAGCCCCAGCATTTT.

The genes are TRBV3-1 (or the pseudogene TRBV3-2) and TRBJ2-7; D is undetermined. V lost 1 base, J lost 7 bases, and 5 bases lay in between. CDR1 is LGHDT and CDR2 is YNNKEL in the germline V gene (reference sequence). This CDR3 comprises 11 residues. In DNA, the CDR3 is TGTGCCAGCAGCCAAGGTCAAGAGCAGTACTTC. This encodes CASSQGQEQYF.

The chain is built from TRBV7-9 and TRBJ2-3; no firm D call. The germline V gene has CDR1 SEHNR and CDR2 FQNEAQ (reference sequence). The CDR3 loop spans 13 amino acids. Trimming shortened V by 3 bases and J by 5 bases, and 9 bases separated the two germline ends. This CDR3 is CASSFKPRDTQYF. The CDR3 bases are TGTGCCAGCAGCTTTAAACCTAGAGATACGCAGTATTTT.